Listed here is a single TCR beta chain. What it binds is not known. This sample was taken from a study of cytomegalovirus exposure and HLA in healthy donors. For the study at large: The platform used for the approximately 120 validation repertoires matched that of the roughly 720 first-cohort repertoires, a later analysis reported. General study points: Associated with cytomegalovirus, according to the listing, were fewer than 200 TCR beta chains.

Trimming removed 3 bases at V and 5 bases at J, with 14 bases between. Germline V gives CDR1 LNHDA, CDR2 SQIVND (reference sequence). CDR3 size: 14 residues. The protocol was immunoSEQ multiplex PCR, while the TCRdb copy is restricted to in-frame clones and leaves out a portion. This sample carries roughly 120,000 clones, 88% of them seen once, and the ten largest clones take over 1.1%. This TCR was recovered from a woman in her twenties or thirties in good health and CMV-seropositive. Sequenced sample: PBMCs. The chain couples TRBV19 to TRBJ2-7; possible D gene TRBD2, 5 bases. The DNA of the CDR3 is TGTGCCAGTAGTATCTCCCTACGGGGTGACGAGCAGTACTTC. Translated: CASSISLRGDEQYF.